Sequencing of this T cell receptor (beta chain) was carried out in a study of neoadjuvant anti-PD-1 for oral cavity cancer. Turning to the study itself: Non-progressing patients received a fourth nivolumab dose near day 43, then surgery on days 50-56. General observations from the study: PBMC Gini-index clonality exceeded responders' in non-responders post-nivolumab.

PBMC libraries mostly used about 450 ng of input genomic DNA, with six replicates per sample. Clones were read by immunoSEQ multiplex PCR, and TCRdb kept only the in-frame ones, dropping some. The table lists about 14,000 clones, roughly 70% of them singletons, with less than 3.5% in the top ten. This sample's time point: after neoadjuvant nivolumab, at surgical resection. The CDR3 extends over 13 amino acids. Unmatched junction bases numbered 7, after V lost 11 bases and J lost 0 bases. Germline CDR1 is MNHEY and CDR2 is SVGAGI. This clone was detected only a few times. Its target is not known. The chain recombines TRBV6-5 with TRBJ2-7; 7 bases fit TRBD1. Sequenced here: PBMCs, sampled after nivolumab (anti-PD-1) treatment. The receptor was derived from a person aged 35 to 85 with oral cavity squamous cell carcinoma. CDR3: CASGQADSYEQYF. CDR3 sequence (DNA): TGTGCCTCTGGACAGGCAGACTCCTACGAGCAGTACTTC.